The 20 T cell receptor beta chains in this list originate from one sample, sequenced in a study of shared clonotypes between healthy human individuals (dated by TCRdb to about 2020). The method was the immunoSEQ multiplex PCR assay. TCRdb's version of the immuneACCESS table is confined to in-frame rearrangements and falls short of the full clone set. An unresolved V gene accounts for under half of the shortfall where checked; the remainder is of unknown origin. Across this sample there are 550,000 to 850,000 clones, with roughly 70% seen only once. Less than 2% of the sample is in the top ten clones. The sequencing sample was made of memory CD4+ T cells sorted from blood. Taken with the paper, the label for cell subset or site translates to: CD45RA-negative fraction. The receptors originated from a woman aged 25 to 39 in good health.

The CDR3 reads CASSQEEAARPQHF. CDR3 DNA: TGCGCCAGCAGCCAAGAGGAGGCAGCCCGGCCCCAGCATTTT. The chain has TRBV4-1 and TRBJ1-5, with D unclear. The germline V gene has CDR1 MGHRA and CDR2 YSYEKL. Between the trimmed V and J ends, which lost 0 bases and 9 bases, there was a span of 12 bases. This CDR3 contains 14 residues.

This chain links TRBV4-2 with TRBJ2-1; D is tentatively TRBD1 or TRBD2 (5 bases each). The CDR3 consists of 16 residues. The V end lost 0 bases, the J end lost 4 bases, and 13 bases lay between the germline ends. Looked up from germline, CDR1 is LGHNA and CDR2 is YNFKEQ. The CDR3 region is CASSQDHRRRYNEQFF. The CDR3 DNA reads TGTGCCAGCAGCCAAGATCACAGGCGGAGGTACAATGAGCAGTTCTTC.

This chain uses TRBV6-1 with TRBJ1-1; D is undetermined. Trimming removed 5 bases from V and 1 base from J, with 8 bases in between. This CDR3 spans 13 amino acids. The germline V gene has CDR1 MNHNS and CDR2 SASEGT. CDR3 loop: CASSTQKNTEAFF. The DNA for the CDR3 is TGTGCCAGCAGTACCCAGAAGAACACTGAAGCTTTCTTT.

The chain couples TRBV2 to TRBJ2-2; D is undetermined. The CDR3 has 13 amino acids. Between the trimmed V and J ends, which lost 4 bases and 6 bases, there was a span of 9 bases. Germline V gives CDR1 SNHLY, CDR2 FYNNEI. The CDR3 loop reads CASSAEVAGELFF. In DNA form, the CDR3 reads TGTGCCAGCAGTGCAGAGGTAGCCGGGGAGCTGTTTTTT.

The J gene is TRBJ1-4, the V gene TRBV5-8; D ambiguous. Looked up from germline, CDR1 is SGHTS and CDR2 is YDEGEE. The CDR3 is 13 residues long. Trimming removed 3 bases at V and 8 bases at J, with 11 bases between. CDR3 region: CASSSTTGEKLFF. The CDR3 bases are TGTGCCAGCAGCTCAACCACGGGGGAAAAACTGTTTTTT.

This rearrangement joins TRBV19 to TRBJ2-2, with D perhaps TRBD1 (5 bases). Trimming removed 6 bases at V and 1 base at J, with 9 bases between. The length of the CDR3 is 14 residues. The germline V gene has CDR1 LNHDA and CDR2 SQIVND (reference sequence). The CDR3 region is CASSDRRNTGELFF. The CDR3 bases are TGTGCCAGTAGCGACAGACGGAACACCGGGGAGCTGTTTTTT.

The chain carries TRBV19 and TRBJ1-2; 8 bases fit TRBD1. After removal of 5 bases from V and 6 bases from J, the junction contained 8 bases not matched to a gene. The CDR3 is 14 amino acids. Germline assignment: CDR1 LNHDA and CDR2 SQIVND (reference sequence). CDR3 sequence: CASSHRDRSNGYTF. In DNA form, the CDR3 reads TGTGCCAGTAGTCATCGGGACAGGTCTAATGGCTACACCTTC.

The chain combines TRBV15 with TRBJ2-1, with TRBD2 identical over 7 bases. CDR3 length: 15 residues. V shed 0 bases, J shed 9 bases, and the junction held 8 bases outside the gene matches. Germline V gene sequence: CDR1 LNHNV, CDR2 YYDKDF (reference sequence). The CDR3 loop reads CATSRDQRDYGEQFF. CDR3 coding DNA: TGTGCCACCAGCAGAGATCAGCGGGATTACGGTGAGCAGTTCTTC.

The J gene is TRBJ2-1, the V gene TRBV29-1, with 7 bases aligning to TRBD1. This CDR3 spans 12 amino acids. V lost 8 bases and J lost 5; bases outside the gene matches: 6. Germline assignment: CDR1 SQVTM and CDR2 ANQGSEA. The CDR3 here is CSTAQGDNEQFF. CDR3 nucleotide sequence: TGCAGCACTGCTCAGGGGGACAATGAGCAGTTCTTC.

A few counts support this clone. This specimen includes other DNA sequences encoding the same CDR3. This rearrangement joins TRBV28 to TRBJ1-2, with D unresolved. Germline CDR1 reads MDHEN; CDR2 reads SYDVKM. V lost 3 bases and J 3 bases, leaving 5 bases between the germline ends. The CDR3 has 12 amino acids. CDR3 DNA: TGTGCCAGCAGTTTCAGAGACTATGGCTACACCTTC. Protein sequence: CASSFRDYGYTF.

V usage is TRBV6-4 and J usage is TRBJ2-5, with TRBD1 matching over 11 bases. CDR1 and CDR2 (germline): MRHNA, SNTAGT. The CDR3 is made up of 16 amino acids. J lost 4 bases, V lost 6 bases, and 10 bases had no gene match. The CDR3 is CASRRLDRGRGETQYF. The CDR3 DNA reads TGTGCCAGCAGAAGACTGGACAGGGGGCGCGGAGAGACCCAGTACTTC.

Comments on this clone: A much larger clone lies one base from this, so it may be a read error. This sample also contains other DNA sequences that code for the same CDR3. The chain recombines TRBV5-1 with TRBJ2-1; 7 positions match TRBD1. The CDR3 is 14 residues long. Germline CDR1 SGHRS, CDR2 YFSETQ. The V segment lost 4 bases and the J segment 0 bases; nucleotides outside the gene matches: 1. CDR3 DNA: TGCGCCAGCAGCCGGGACAGCTCCTACAATGAGCAGTTCTTC. It yields the protein CASSRDSSYNEQFF.

The CDR3 loop reads CASSLTGFPPGANVLTF. In nucleotides, the CDR3 is TGTGCCAGCAGCTTAACGGGATTCCCACCTGGGGCCAACGTCCTGACTTTC. This chain joins TRBV7-2 and TRBJ2-6, with a tentative D call TRBD2 (5 bases). V was cut by 2 bases and J by 2 bases, with 13 bases left in between. Germline V gene sequence: CDR1 SGHTA, CDR2 FQGNSA. The CDR3 extends over 17 amino acids.

The chain links TRBV9 to TRBJ2-7; 7 nucleotides align to TRBD1. Germline CDR1 and CDR2: SGDLS and YYNGEE. Trimming cost V 4 bases and J 1 base; bases outside gene matches: 2. The CDR3 covers 13 residues. CDR3: CASSPGQSYEQYF. The CDR3 DNA sequence: TGTGCCAGCAGCCCGGGACAGTCCTACGAGCAGTACTTC.

In its sample, this clone was seen once. The rearrangement links TRBV11-2 to TRBJ1-3; D is unclear. This CDR3 contains 16 residues. Per the germline V gene, CDR1 is SGHAT and CDR2 is FQNNGV. Trimming removed 1 base at V and 4 bases at J, with 14 bases between. The CDR3 reads CASSLGSFGIGNTIYF. CDR3 bases: TGTGCCAGCAGCTTAGGATCCTTTGGGATCGGAAACACCATATATTTT.

This chain links TRBV9 with TRBJ2-4; 12 bases match TRBD2. The CDR3 runs 17 residues. From germline, CDR1 is SGDLS and CDR2 YYNGEE. The V gene end was trimmed by 4 bases and the J gene end by 2 bases; junction bases not matched to a gene: 7. The CDR3 is CASSFWGLAGPKNIQYF. CDR3 nucleotides: TGTGCCAGCAGCTTCTGGGGACTAGCGGGTCCCAAAAACATTCAGTACTTC.

The genes are TRBV9 and TRBJ2-2; 10 positions agree with TRBD2. Trimming at V came to 4 bases and at J to 7 bases, leaving 10 bases not matched to a gene. Germline V gene sequence: CDR1 SGDLS, CDR2 YYNGEE. The CDR3 sequence is 16 residues long. Here the CDR3 reads CASSTSSGSRNGELFF. The CDR3 coding sequence is TGTGCCAGCAGCACTTCTAGCGGGAGTAGAAACGGGGAGCTGTTTTTT.

This clone has just one count. The same CDR3 arises from other DNA sequences in this sample as well. CDR3 loop: CASSLYRDEETQYF. CDR3 DNA sequence: TGTGCCAGCAGCTTGTACAGGGACGAAGAGACCCAGTACTTC. The chain joins TRBV5-4 to TRBJ2-5; maybe TRBD1 (6 bases). The V gene's germline CDR1 is SGHNT and CDR2 YYREEE (reference sequence). There are 14 residues in the CDR3. Trimming removed 1 base at V and 3 bases at J, with 10 bases between.

Here the CDR3 DNA reads TGTGCCAGCAGTGAATTTTCAGGGGAAGAGACCCAGTACTTC. Translated, it gives CASSEFSGEETQYF. This chain links TRBV25-1 with TRBJ2-5, with D possibly TRBD1 on 6 matching bases. This CDR3 contains 14 residues. V was clipped by 1 base and J by 3 bases, with 9 bases between them. Germline V gives CDR1 MGHDK, CDR2 SYGVNS. Based on the CDR3 plus reference TRBV25-1 and TRBJ2-5, the full variable domain is EADIYQTPRYLVIGTGKKITLECSQTMGHDKMYWYQQDPGMELHLIHYSYGVNSTEKGDLSSESTVSRIRTEHFPLTLESARPSHTSQYLCASSEFSGEETQYFGPGTRLLVL.

The V gene is TRBV11-2, the J gene TRBJ2-5; no clear D gene. Germline V gene lookup returns CDR1 SGHAT and CDR2 FQNNGV. V lost 4 bases and J 2 bases, leaving 8 bases between the germline ends. The CDR3 extends over 13 amino acids. CDR3 amino acids: CASSSAIQETQYF. The CDR3 DNA sequence: TGTGCCAGCAGCTCAGCCATTCAAGAGACCCAGTACTTC.